This T cell receptor (beta chain) was identified in a study of T cell repertoires in cytomegalovirus infection. The overall study: Recently identified HLA-C-restricted CMV epitopes were used, and well-studied HLA-B-restricted CMV epitopes were used as well.

A remark on this clonotype: Its matching antigen is unknown.

TCRdb re-called the reads through MiXCR, storing one row per CDR3 protein. Counted here are a few hundred thousand distinct CDR3 sequences, under 45% occurring once; the ten biggest clones make up about 39%. V was trimmed by 10 bases and J by 2 bases, leaving 4 bases between them. This CDR3 contains 10 residues. Germline V gene sequence: CDR1 MNHNS, CDR2 SASEGT. The sequencing here drew on cultured PBMCs, taken from culture after CMV antigen stimulation. The TCR comes from a human donor in good health (CMV status not recorded). Some clones in this sample may be carry-over from other donors' samples. The chain uses TRBV6-1 and TRBJ2-3; D not certain. This CDR3 reads CATNTDTQYF. The DNA of the CDR3 is TGTGCCACTAACACAGATACGCAGTATTTT.